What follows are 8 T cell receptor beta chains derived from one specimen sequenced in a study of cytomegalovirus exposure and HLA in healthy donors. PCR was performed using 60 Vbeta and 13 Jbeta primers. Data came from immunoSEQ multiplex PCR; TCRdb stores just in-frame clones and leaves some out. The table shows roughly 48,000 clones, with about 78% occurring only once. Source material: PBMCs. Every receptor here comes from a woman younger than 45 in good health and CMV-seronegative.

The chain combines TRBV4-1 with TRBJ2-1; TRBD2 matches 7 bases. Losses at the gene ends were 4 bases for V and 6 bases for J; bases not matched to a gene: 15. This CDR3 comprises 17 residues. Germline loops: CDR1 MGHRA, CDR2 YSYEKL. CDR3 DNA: TGCGCCAGCAGCCGTAGCCCCGAGCGGGAAGGTAGCAATGAGCAGTTCTTC. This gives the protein CASSRSPEREGSNEQFF.

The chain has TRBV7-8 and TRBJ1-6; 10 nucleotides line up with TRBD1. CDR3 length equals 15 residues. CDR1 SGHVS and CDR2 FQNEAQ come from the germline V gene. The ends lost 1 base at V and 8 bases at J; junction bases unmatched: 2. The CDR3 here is CASSLDGTGDSPLHF. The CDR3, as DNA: TGTGCCAGCAGCTTAGACGGGACAGGGGATTCACCCCTCCACTTT.

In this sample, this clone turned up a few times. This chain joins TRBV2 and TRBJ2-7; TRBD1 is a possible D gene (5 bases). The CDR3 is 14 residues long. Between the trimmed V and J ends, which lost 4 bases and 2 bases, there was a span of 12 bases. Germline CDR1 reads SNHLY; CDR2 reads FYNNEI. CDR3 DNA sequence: TGTGCCAGCAGTGTGCAGGGATTAACCTACGAGCAGTACTTC. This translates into CASSVQGLTYEQYF.

CDR3 sequence (DNA): TGTGCCAGCCAACCGGGACAGGGGGATCAGCCCCAGCATTTT. Translation: CASQPGQGDQPQHF. The chain couples TRBV10-3 to TRBJ1-5; 11 nucleotides match TRBD1. With 10 bases clipped from V and 5 bases from J, the junction kept 7 bases outside the gene matches. This CDR3 is built from 14 residues. Germline CDR1 reads ENHRY; CDR2 reads SYGVKD.

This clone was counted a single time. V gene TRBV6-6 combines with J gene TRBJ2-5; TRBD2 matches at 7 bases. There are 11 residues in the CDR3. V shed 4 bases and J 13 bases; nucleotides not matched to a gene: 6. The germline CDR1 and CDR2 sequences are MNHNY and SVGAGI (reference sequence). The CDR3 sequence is CASSSAGERYF. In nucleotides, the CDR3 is TGTGCCAGCAGTTCCGCGGGGGAGCGGTACTTC.

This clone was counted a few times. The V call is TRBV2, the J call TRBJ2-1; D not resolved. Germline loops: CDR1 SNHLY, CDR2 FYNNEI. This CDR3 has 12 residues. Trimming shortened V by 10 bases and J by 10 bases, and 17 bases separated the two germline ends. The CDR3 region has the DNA TGTGCCACAATCACTCCCCTTTACGAGCAGTTCTTC. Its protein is CATITPLYEQFF.

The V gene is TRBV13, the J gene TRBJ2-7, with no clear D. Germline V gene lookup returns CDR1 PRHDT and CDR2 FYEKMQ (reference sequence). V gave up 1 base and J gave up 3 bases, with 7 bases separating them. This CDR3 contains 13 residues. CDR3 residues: CASSLEHHYEQYF. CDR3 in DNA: TGTGCCAGCAGCTTAGAGCACCACTACGAGCAGTACTTC.

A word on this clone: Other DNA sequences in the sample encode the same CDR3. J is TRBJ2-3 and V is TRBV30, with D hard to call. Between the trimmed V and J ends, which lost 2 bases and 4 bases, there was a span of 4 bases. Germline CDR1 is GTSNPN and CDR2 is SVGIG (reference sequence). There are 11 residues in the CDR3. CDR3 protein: CAWSSADTQYF. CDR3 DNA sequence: TGTGCCTGGAGTTCAGCAGATACGCAGTATTTT.